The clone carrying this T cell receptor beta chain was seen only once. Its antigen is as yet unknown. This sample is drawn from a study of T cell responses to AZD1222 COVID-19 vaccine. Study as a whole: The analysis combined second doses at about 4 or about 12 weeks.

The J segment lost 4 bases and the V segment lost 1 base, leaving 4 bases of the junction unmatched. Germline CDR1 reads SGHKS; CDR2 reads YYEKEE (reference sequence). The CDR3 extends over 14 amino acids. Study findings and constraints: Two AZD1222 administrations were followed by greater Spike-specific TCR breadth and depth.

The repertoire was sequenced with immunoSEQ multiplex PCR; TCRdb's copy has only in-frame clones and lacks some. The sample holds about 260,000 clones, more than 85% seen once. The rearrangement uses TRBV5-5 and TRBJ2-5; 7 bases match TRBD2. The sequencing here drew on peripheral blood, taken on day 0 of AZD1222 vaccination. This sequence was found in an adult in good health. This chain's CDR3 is CASSLLTSLETQYF. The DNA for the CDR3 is TGTGCCAGCAGCTTGCTGACTAGCTTAGAGACCCAGTACTTC.